One sample yielded the 3 T cell receptor beta chains listed below, sequenced in a study of T cell responses to AZD1222 COVID-19 vaccine (dated by TCRdb to the early 2020s). The method behind the library was the immunoSEQ multiplex PCR assay. The table was pulled from immuneACCESS by TCRdb, which kept in-frame rearrangements only. Such tables lose some clones; where checked, under half of the loss comes from unresolved V genes, and the rest has no known cause. This sample lists about 190,000 clones; around 92% were detected once. The ten largest clones capture 9.2% of the sample. The sample's time point label, in plain terms: baseline before first vaccination. This material consisted of peripheral blood, taken on day 0 of AZD1222 vaccination. Every receptor here comes from an adult in good health.

The chain employs TRBV5-6 and TRBJ1-5, with D possibly being TRBD1 (6 bases). Germline loops: CDR1 SGHDT, CDR2 YYEEEE. The CDR3 length is 16 residues. Between the trimmed V and J ends, which lost 3 bases and 1 base, there was a span of 14 bases. The CDR3 loop is CASSSTGRGSNQPQHF. CDR3 bases: TGTGCCAGCAGCTCTACAGGGCGGGGAAGCAATCAGCCCCAGCATTTT.

The chain combines TRBV4-2 with TRBJ2-1; tentatively, D is TRBD1 (5 bases). With 0 bases removed from V and 6 bases from J, the gap between germline ends came to 12 bases. CDR3 length: 15 amino acids. The germline V gene encodes CDR1 LGHNA and CDR2 YNFKEQ. The chain's CDR3 is CASSQDLGLSNEQFF. The CDR3 DNA follows: TGTGCCAGCAGCCAAGATCTGGGGCTTTCCAATGAGCAGTTCTTC.

The V call is TRBV5-1, the J call TRBJ2-3; TRBD2 agrees at 8 bases. The CDR3 extends over 14 amino acids. Germline loops: CDR1 SGHRS, CDR2 YFSETQ. V lost 6 bases, J lost 2 bases, and 5 bases stayed unmatched. This CDR3 is CASKTSGPTDTQYF. The CDR3 DNA is TGCGCCAGCAAAACTAGCGGACCCACAGATACGCAGTATTTT.